This T cell receptor beta chain was captured by sequencing in a study of CD8 T cells in ankylosing spondylitis. Only a few counts were recorded for this clonotype. Its antigen remains unknown. Overall study findings and caveats: Typical of ankylosing spondylitis blood, it appeared, was a TCR beta motif of eight highly homologous variants.

The length of the CDR3 is 14 residues. Trimming stripped 0 bases from V and 8 bases from J, with 14 bases between. Per the germline V gene, CDR1 is DFQATT and CDR2 is SNEGSKA (reference sequence). Each CDR3 protein gets one entry after TCRdb re-called the 5' RACE reads with MiXCR. The sample shows about 460,000 distinct CDR3 sequences, roughly 5% of them seen only once. This chain links TRBV20-1 with TRBJ2-1; D unclear. The origin of this receptor is a male donor with ankylosing spondylitis. The sequencing input was blood, either unsorted or a sorted T cell fraction (not recorded which). Here the CDR3 reads CSARDPRSFDEQFF. CDR3 in DNA: TGCAGTGCTAGAGATCCCCGGTCTTTCGATGAGCAGTTCTTC.